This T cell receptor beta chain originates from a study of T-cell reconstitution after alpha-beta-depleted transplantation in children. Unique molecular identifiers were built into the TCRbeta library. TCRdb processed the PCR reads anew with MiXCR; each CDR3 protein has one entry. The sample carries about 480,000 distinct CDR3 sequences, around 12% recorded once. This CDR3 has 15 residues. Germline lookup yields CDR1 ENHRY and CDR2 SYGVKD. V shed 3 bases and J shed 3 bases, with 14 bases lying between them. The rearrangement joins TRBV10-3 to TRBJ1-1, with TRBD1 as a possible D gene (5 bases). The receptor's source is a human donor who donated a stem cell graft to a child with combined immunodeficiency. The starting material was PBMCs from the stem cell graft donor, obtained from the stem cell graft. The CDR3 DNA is TGTGCCATCAGTGAATTGACTACAGGTGACACTGAAGCTTTCTTT. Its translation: CAISELTTGDTEAFF.